This T cell receptor beta chain was captured in a study of shared clonotypes between healthy human individuals (dated by TCRdb to the early 2020s). In the study overall: Three men and two women, aged 18 to 49 years, made up the cohort. Per donor, three plates each were used for CD4 naive and CD4 memory, two for CD8 naive, and one for CD8 memory. To estimate repertoire size and how much clonotypes are shared between individuals, the study performed deep sequencing of blood TCR repertoires from a few healthy adults. Different laboratories and diverse techniques were used to prepare libraries and sequence TCR repertoires, to increase sequencing depth and limit assay-specific biases. Each donor's leukapheresis produced roughly between about 0.8 and 8.9 billion PBMCs.

The paper as a whole reports these results and caveats: Only blood was sampled, and tissue TCR repertoires likely differ from those in blood. Even with the large sequencing depth, rarefaction of the sorted-subset datasets indicated that sequencing was incomplete. Across a handful of donors, around 5% of naive CD4, approximately 4% of naive CD8, about 2.3% of memory CD4, and approximately 0.42% of memory CD8 clonotypes were shared. Based on pairwise subsampling, the degree of clonotype sharing among donors was expected to be affected by sequencing depth. Higher generation probabilities were observed for clonotypes shared by all four sorted-subset donors than for non-shared clonotypes. The genetic and exposure-history diversity represented was limited by the small number of donors. Naive subsets generally had larger estimated clonotype richness than memory subsets.

With respect to this clone: Its antigen remains undetermined. No base-level quality is on record; no much larger clone is a single base apart.

For the CD8 naive samples, CD45RO-negative cells were positively selected for CCR7, yielding a CD45RA+CCR7+ population from which TemRA cells were excluded. The donors were healthy, HIV-negative adults with no recently reported acute infections or vaccinations. Every donor was a Caucasian adult living in Nashville, Tennessee, USA. Blood was obtained by leukapheresis, after which PBMCs were separated by Ficoll-Histopaque density gradient centrifugation and cryopreserved in liquid nitrogen vapor phase. Purity and quantity of every magnetically sorted T cell population were checked by analytical flow cytometry. Each sorted fraction had its genomic DNA isolated and then quantified by UV absorbance on a Nanodrop 2000c. Using the deep immunoSEQ assay, multiplex PCR amplified TCR CDR3 regions from genomic DNA. Extracted genomic DNA from each cell subset was spread evenly across all wells of several immunoSEQ 96-well plates, with each plate serving as a replicate. For sorted subsets, each replicate PCR was loaded with around 220 ng genomic DNA, equivalent to roughly 30,000 T cell genomes. Purified libraries were measured with a Qubit 3.0 fluorometer, size-checked on a Bioanalyzer 2100, and measured again with the KAPA Library Quantification kit. A separate single-read 150-cycle Illumina NextSeq 550 flow cell was used to sequence each immunoSEQ 96-well plate. From the authors' description of their analysis: Because the immunoSEQ output included only junctional sequences and no quality scores, the filtering could not be the same as the filtering used for full-length reads. Sequences were annotated with PyIR, a Python wrapper for IgBLAST v1.9, and V/J genes and CDR3 were assigned using IMGT germline references. Reads were filtered out if the reads had weak V/J assignments (E-value above 1e-6), no CDR3, stop codons, out-of-frame junctions, or ambiguous translated residues. V3J clonotypes were defined as sequences sharing an identical inferred V gene, J gene, and CDR3 amino acid sequence. Percentage overlap between repertoires was computed as shared unique clonotypes divided by the size of the smaller repertoire. Richness of each repertoire was evaluated using RTK rarefaction, the Chao1 estimator, and Recon v2.1 estimates of unobserved clonotypes. Generation probabilities were computed with OLGA for all TCRbeta clonotypes obtained by the gDNA method from a handful of donors. Here the immuneACCESS table is served through TCRdb, limited to in-frame sequences with V and J called. Missing clones are a known gap in these copies; in checked studies unresolved V genes cover under half, and the rest lacks a known reason. V, J and clone size reflect that table, while D and trimming were determined from the DNA. This sample lists about 580,000 clones; 98% were detected once. Together, the top ten hold 0.3% of the sample.

CDR1 and CDR2 were assigned from the germline V gene as MNHNS and SASEGT. A distance of 5 bases separates the germline ends of V and J, which lose 8 bases and 3 bases respectively. The CDR3, cysteine through phenylalanine, is 10 amino acids long. The read is trimmed to its CDR3 DNA, 30 bases read in frame from base 1. What was sequenced was naive CD8+ T cells sorted from blood. This sample's cell subset or site label indicates: CD45RA+CCR7+. This receptor was taken from a man under 40 in good health. The rearranged chain carries TRBV6-1 and TRBJ2-7, with the D gene call left open. This receptor has the CDR3 CASSYYEQYF. Read as DNA, the sequence is TGTGCCAGCTCCTACTACGAGCAGTACTTC.